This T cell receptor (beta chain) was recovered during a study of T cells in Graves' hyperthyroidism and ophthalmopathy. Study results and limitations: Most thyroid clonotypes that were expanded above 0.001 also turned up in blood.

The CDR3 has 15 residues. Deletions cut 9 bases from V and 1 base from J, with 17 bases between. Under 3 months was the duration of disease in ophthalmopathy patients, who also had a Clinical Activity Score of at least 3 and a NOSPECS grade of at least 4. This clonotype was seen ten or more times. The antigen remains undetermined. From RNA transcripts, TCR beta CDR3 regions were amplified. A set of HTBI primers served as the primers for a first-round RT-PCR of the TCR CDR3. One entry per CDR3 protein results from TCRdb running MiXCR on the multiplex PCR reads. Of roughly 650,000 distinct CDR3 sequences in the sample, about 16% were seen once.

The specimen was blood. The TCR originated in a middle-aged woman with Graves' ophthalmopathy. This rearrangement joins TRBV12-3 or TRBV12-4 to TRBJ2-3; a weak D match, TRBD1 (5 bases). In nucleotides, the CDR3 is TGTGCCAGTCGGCGCAGGGCTATACGCACAGATACGCAGTATTTT. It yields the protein CASRRRAIRTDTQYF.